This TCR beta chain was captured by sequencing in a study of T cells in Graves' hyperthyroidism and ophthalmopathy. As for the study in general: Peripheral blood was collected at initial diagnosis, before any treatment.

General study points: Progression to ophthalmopathy was predicted a median of roughly 6.6 months early.

Amplification of TCR beta CDR3 regions was performed using RNA transcripts as template. With the HTBI primer set, the TCR CDR3 went through a first round of RT-PCR. TCRdb analysed the multiplex PCR reads with MiXCR anew, one entry per CDR3 protein. The table lists around 250,000 distinct CDR3 sequences, about 16% of them singletons, with around 30% in the top ten. The J segment lost 6 bases and the V segment lost 9 bases, leaving 12 bases of the junction unmatched. CDR3 length: 15 residues. Germline assignment: CDR1 MDHEN and CDR2 SYDVKM. Each person with ophthalmopathy scored at least 3 on the Clinical Activity Score, reached NOSPECS grade 4 or higher, and had been ill under 3 months. Patients with uncontrolled infections, other autoimmune diseases, pregnancy or lactation were excluded. This clonotype was seen at least ten times. Its antigen is unidentified.

The receptor's source is a woman under 30 with Graves' ophthalmopathy. Sequencing was carried out using blood. The chain is built from TRBV28 and TRBJ1-5, with 9 nucleotides matching TRBD1. CDR3 coding DNA: TGTGCCAGTAAGACAGGGGGAGAGGTTGGTCAGCCCCAGCATTTT. Translating gives CASKTGGEVGQPQHF.